This record concerns one TCR beta chain sequence. Its antigen is not known. TCRdb ran MiXCR on the RACE reads and lists one entry per CDR3 protein. The sample has roughly 110,000 distinct CDR3 sequences, less than 15% seen once. The sample is drawn from a study of human T cells and chemical hapten exposure. As to time point: pre-sensitization, week 0. Specified treatment: therapeutic diphenylcyclopropenone sensitization with weekly scalp DPC. Study-wide results and limits: Donors in the study had alopecia, meaning their immune response may differ from healthy people's.

Sample: whole blood, taken in connection with sensitization to the hapten diphenylcyclopropenone (DPC). The source of this sequence is a woman between 50 and 59 years old with alopecia areata. Some clones in this sample may be carry-over from other donors' samples.

The CDR3 region is CSVEDGLETQYF. CDR3 sequence (DNA): TGCAGCGTTGAAGATGGCTTGGAGACCCAGTACTTC. This sequence joins TRBV29-1 and TRBJ2-5; D not resolved. Germline V lookup: CDR1 SQVTM, CDR2 ANQGSEA. The V end was cut by 0 bases, the J end by 5 bases, with 7 bases between. The CDR3 is 12 amino acids.